This TCR beta chain was obtained from a study of ipilimumab plus nivolumab after autologous stem cell transplantation. Study summary: The DLBCL group included primary refractory and relapsed cases.

Findings and limits, study-wide: TCR repertoire, Treg phenotype and gut microbiota reportedly support more study of this approach.

Here immunoSEQ multiplex PCR was the method, and the copy in TCRdb shows in-frame clones only, minus some. This table has 77,000 or so clones, over 80% appearing once. Starting 14 to 28 days after autologous transplant, ipilimumab 1 mg/kg was given. Patients received nivolumab 3 mg/kg at weeks 1, 4, 7, 10, then fortnightly to week 26. With regard to this clone: Its antigen is unknown.

Germline V gene lookup returns CDR1 SNHLY and CDR2 FYNNEI. The CDR3 consists of 15 residues. Deletions cut 6 bases from V and 0 bases from J, with 13 bases between. The rearrangement uses TRBV2 and TRBJ2-3; possible D gene TRBD1, 5 bases. This receptor was taken from a male donor with diffuse large B-cell lymphoma. Sequencing used PBMCs, obtained in a trial of ipilimumab plus nivolumab as post-transplant consolidation. CDR3 protein: CASRGLGSSTDTQYF. CDR3 coding DNA: TGTGCCAGCAGGGGGCTCGGATCTAGCACAGATACGCAGTATTTT. The full variable domain, completed using reference TRBV2 and TRBJ2-3, is EPEVTQTPSHQVTQMGQEVILRCVPISNHLYFYWYRQILGQKVEFLVSFYNNEISEKSEIFDDQFSVERPDGSNFTLKIRSTKLEDSAMYFCASRGLGSSTDTQYFGPGTRLTVL.